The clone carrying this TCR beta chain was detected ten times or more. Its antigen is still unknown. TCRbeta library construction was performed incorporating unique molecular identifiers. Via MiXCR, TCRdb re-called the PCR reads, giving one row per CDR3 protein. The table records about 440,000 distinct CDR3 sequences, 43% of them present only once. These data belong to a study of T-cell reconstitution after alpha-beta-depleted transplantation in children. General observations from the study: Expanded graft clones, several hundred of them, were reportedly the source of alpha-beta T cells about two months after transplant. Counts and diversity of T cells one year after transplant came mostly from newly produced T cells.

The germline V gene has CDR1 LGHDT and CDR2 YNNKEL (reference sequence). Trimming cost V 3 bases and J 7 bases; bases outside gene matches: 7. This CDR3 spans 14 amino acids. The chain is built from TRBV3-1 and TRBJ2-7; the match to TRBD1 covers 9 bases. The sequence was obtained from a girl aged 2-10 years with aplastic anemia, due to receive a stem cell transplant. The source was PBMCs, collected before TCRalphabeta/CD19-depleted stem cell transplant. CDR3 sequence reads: CASSQQGTGREQYF. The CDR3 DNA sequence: TGTGCCAGCAGCCAGCAAGGGACAGGGCGAGAGCAGTACTTC.